This T cell receptor beta chain stems from a study of siplizumab effects on memory and regulatory T cells. Whole-study findings and limits: Naive versus memory phenotype went unassigned for roughly 75-96% of proliferating CD4+ or CD8+ clones. Siplizumab cultures yielded proliferating Tregs whose suppressive function was not confirmed.

V lost 6 bases and J 3 bases, leaving 11 bases between the germline ends. The CDR3 extends over 13 amino acids. Germline CDR1 SGHTA, CDR2 FQGNSA. Comments on this clone: What it recognizes is unknown.

Only in-frame clones appear in the TCRdb table, and some are missing; sequencing was by immunoSEQ multiplex PCR. Seen here are 110,000 or so clones, 90% to 95% observed once, and the top ten hold roughly 0.17%. This rearrangement joins TRBV7-2 to TRBJ2-5; no clear D. This receptor was taken from a human donor in good health. Sequences were obtained from non-Treg CD4+ T cells sorted from blood. CDR3 in amino acids: CASSHPNEETQYF. CDR3 DNA: TGTGCCAGCAGTCACCCCAACGAAGAGACCCAGTACTTC.